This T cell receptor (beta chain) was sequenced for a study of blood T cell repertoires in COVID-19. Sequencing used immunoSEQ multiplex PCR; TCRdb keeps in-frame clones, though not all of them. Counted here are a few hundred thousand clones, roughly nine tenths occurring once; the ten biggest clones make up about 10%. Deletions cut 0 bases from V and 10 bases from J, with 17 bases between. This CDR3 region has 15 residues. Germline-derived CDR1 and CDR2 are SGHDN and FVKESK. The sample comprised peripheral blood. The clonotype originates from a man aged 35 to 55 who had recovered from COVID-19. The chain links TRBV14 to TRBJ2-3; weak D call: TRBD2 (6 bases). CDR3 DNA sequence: TGTGCCAGCAGCCAAGACATAGGCGGGACCACAGCGCAGTATTTT. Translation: CASSQDIGGTTAQYF.